This is a list of T cell receptor beta chains from one sample in a study of molecular identifiers for immune sequencing clone quantification. TCRdb fed the PCR reads into MiXCR, producing one record per CDR3 protein. The data contain 100,000 or so distinct CDR3 sequences, roughly 34% of them singletons. Sequenced sample: naive CD8+ T cells from blood, with Jurkat cell RNA spiked in. The source is a human donor in good health. Some libraries in this study had Jurkat cell RNA spiked in. Each CDR3 is given with its conserved first and last residue. Each record gives: clone size, J gene, V gene, CDR3 protein. A row's size may be missing; if present it is once, few, many or a size class.

clone size: -; J gene: TRBJ1-2; V gene: TRBV6-2/TRBV6-3; CDR3 protein: CASSIRSGQTPYGYTF
clone size: -; J gene: TRBJ2-7; V gene: TRBV20-1; CDR3 protein: CSATIQGSYEQYF
clone size: few; J gene: TRBJ2-1; V gene: TRBV24-1; CDR3 protein: CATSDRFPSYNEQFF
clone size: few; J gene: TRBJ2-7; V gene: TRBV11-2; CDR3 protein: CASRAGVRYEQYF
clone size: -; J gene: TRBJ2-7; V gene: TRBV15; CDR3 protein: CATSTNWGSYEQYF
clone size: few; J gene: TRBJ2-3; V gene: TRBV12-3/TRBV12-4; CDR3 protein: CASSEGTGTSDTQYF
clone size: -; J gene: TRBJ1-2; V gene: TRBV29-1; CDR3 protein: CSAPSTALADGYTF
clone size: -; J gene: TRBJ2-1; V gene: TRBV7-6; CDR3 protein: CASSFGRYNEQFF
clone size: few; J gene: TRBJ2-5; V gene: TRBV7-2; CDR3 protein: CASSFPGGQETQYF
clone size: -; J gene: TRBJ1-5; V gene: TRBV20-1; CDR3 protein: CSASSADGWIQPQHF
clone size: many; J gene: TRBJ2-7; V gene: TRBV7-8; CDR3 protein: CASSQPEAREQYF
clone size: -; J gene: TRBJ2-1; V gene: TRBV9; CDR3 protein: CASSGPGMNEQFF
clone size: many; J gene: TRBJ2-3; V gene: TRBV7-2; CDR3 protein: CASRHRESTDTQYF
clone size: -; J gene: TRBJ2-2; V gene: TRBV10-1; CDR3 protein: CASSKTGLPVAGELFF
clone size: few; J gene: TRBJ2-2; V gene: TRBV9; CDR3 protein: CASSSGPNTGELFF
clone size: -; J gene: TRBJ2-5; V gene: TRBV9; CDR3 protein: CASSEGEETQYF
clone size: -; J gene: TRBJ2-7; V gene: TRBV20-1; CDR3 protein: CSAREWYEQYF
clone size: few; J gene: TRBJ2-2; V gene: TRBV10-2; CDR3 protein: CASRVDSIVPTGELFF
clone size: few; J gene: TRBJ2-4; V gene: TRBV4-3; CDR3 protein: CASSQGVGGLAKNIQYF
clone size: -; J gene: TRBJ2-1; V gene: TRBV7-9; CDR3 protein: CASSPEDISRGHEQFF
clone size: many; J gene: TRBJ1-1; V gene: TRBV28; CDR3 protein: CASSLFRAGAFF
clone size: many; J gene: TRBJ2-6; V gene: TRBV6-5; CDR3 protein: CASSLRAPGANVLTF
clone size: once; J gene: TRBJ2-1; V gene: TRBV11-2; CDR3 protein: CASSFGLAGGGTLDEQFF
clone size: -; J gene: TRBJ2-2; V gene: TRBV27; CDR3 protein: CASSSASGTGELFF
clone size: many; J gene: TRBJ1-1; V gene: TRBV4-1; CDR3 protein: CASASTAEAFF
clone size: -; J gene: TRBJ1-4; V gene: TRBV7-9; CDR3 protein: CASSLSNEKLFF
clone size: -; J gene: TRBJ1-5; V gene: TRBV20-1; CDR3 protein: CSARQGLNQPQHF
clone size: -; J gene: TRBJ2-7; V gene: TRBV10-3; CDR3 protein: CAISEGGVYEQYF
clone size: -; J gene: TRBJ2-7; V gene: TRBV6-6; CDR3 protein: CASNSGGSYEQYF
clone size: many; J gene: TRBJ2-7; V gene: TRBV20-1; CDR3 protein: CSARGFRSYEQYF
clone size: -; J gene: TRBJ1-5; V gene: TRBV6-5; CDR3 protein: CASCSTGYSNQPQHF
clone size: few; J gene: TRBJ2-7; V gene: TRBV2; CDR3 protein: CASSLTSAYEQYF
clone size: few; J gene: TRBJ1-1; V gene: TRBV14; CDR3 protein: CASSQDVWDGTEAFF
clone size: -; J gene: TRBJ2-1; V gene: TRBV23-1; CDR3 protein: CASRHPSGRDYNEQFF
clone size: -; J gene: TRBJ2-7; V gene: TRBV9; CDR3 protein: CASSEAADAYEQYF
clone size: -; J gene: TRBJ2-1; V gene: TRBV5-6; CDR3 protein: CASSSGTSANNEQFF
clone size: -; J gene: TRBJ1-2; V gene: TRBV2; CDR3 protein: CASSQVVQEAYGYTF